This T cell receptor beta chain was identified during a study of cytomegalovirus exposure and HLA in healthy donors. Study findings and constraints: The authors reported that TCR beta sequences could predict HLA-A and HLA-B alleles. These predictions were accurate for most subjects in the first cohort. For most TCR beta V segments, an earlier analysis put the productive rate at about 90% or about 30% of the time.

V lost 3 bases, J lost 4 bases, and 8 bases lay in between. Germline values: CDR1 SGHRS, CDR2 YFSETQ. The CDR3 spans 12 residues. Each of the donors was a healthy bone marrow donor. PCR was performed using 60 Vbeta and 13 Jbeta primers. The method was immunoSEQ multiplex PCR; TCRdb's version includes in-frame clones alone and lacks a portion of them. The sample has approximately 100,000 clones, around 83% seen once. This clone was found once. Its antigen is as yet unknown. V usage is TRBV5-1 and J usage is TRBJ2-7, with a tentative D call TRBD1 (6 bases). The specimen sequenced was PBMCs. The clonotype was recovered from a man in his thirties or forties in good health and CMV-seronegative. The CDR3 DNA is TGCGCCAGCAGCTCTCAGGGGTACGAGCAGTACTTC. The encoded protein is CASSSQGYEQYF.